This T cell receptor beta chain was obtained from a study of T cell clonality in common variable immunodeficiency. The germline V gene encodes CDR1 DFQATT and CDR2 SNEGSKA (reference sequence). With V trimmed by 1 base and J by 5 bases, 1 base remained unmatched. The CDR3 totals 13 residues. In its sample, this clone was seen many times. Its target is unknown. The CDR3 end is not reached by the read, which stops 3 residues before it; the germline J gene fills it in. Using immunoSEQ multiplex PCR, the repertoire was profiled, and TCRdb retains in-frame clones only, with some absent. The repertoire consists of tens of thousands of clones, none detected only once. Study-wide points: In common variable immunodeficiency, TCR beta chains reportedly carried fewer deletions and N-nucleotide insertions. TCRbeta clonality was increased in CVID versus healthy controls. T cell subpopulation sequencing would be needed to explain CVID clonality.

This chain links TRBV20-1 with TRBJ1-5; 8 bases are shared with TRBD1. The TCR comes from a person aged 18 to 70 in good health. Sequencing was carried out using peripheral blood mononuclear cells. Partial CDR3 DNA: TGCAGTGCTAGAGGGACAGGGTATCAGCCC. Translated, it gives CSARGTGYQP. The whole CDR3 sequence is CSARGTGYQPQHF.